This T cell receptor (beta chain) is from a study of shared clonotypes between healthy human individuals. Study-level results: Memory subsets had estimated richness that was generally smaller than that of naive subsets. Donor clonotype sharing was expected to depend on sequencing depth.

With respect to this clone: Its antigen remains unidentified.

The ends were cut back, 6 bases at V and 1 base at J, with 11 bases in the middle. Germline V gives CDR1 SNHLY, CDR2 FYNNEI. There are 14 residues in the CDR3. CD8 cells classed as naive were CD45RO-negative and positively selected for CCR7, excluding terminally differentiated effector memory CD45RA+ cells. Assay used: immunoSEQ multiplex PCR; TCRdb lists only in-frame clones, some missing. The top ten clones hold 1.5% to 2% of a sample with about 2.1 million clones, around 95% of them seen once. The TCR originated in a man younger than 30 in good health. Some clones in this sample may be carry-over from other donors' samples. Specimen: naive CD8+ T cells from PBMCs. The chain combines TRBV2 with TRBJ2-3; D may correspond to TRBD1 or TRBD2 (6 bases each). DNA of the CDR3: TGTGCCAGCAGAGGGGGGTATGGCACAGATACGCAGTATTTT. Amino acids: CASRGGYGTDTQYF.